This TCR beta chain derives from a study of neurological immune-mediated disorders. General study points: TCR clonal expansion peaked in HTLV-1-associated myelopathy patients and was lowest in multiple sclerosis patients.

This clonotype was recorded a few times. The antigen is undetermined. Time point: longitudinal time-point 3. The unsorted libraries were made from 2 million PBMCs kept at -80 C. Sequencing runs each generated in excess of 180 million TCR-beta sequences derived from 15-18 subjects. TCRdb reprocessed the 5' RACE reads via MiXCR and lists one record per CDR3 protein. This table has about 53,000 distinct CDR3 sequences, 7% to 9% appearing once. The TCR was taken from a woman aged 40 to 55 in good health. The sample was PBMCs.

The CDR3 DNA is TGCAGCGTAGGACGGATGGGGGGCGCCCGTGGCTACACCTTC. Its translation is CSVGRMGGARGYTF. This rearrangement joins TRBV29-1 to TRBJ1-2, with TRBD1 as a possible D gene (6 bases). Germline V gene lookup returns CDR1 SQVTM and CDR2 ANQGSEA. V was cut by 6 bases and J by 7 bases, with 21 bases left in between. The CDR3 runs to 14 residues. Combining the CDR3 with reference TRBV29-1 and TRBJ1-2 gives the whole variable domain SAVISQKPSRDICQRGTSLTIQCQVDSQVTMMFWYRQQPGQSLTLIATANQGSEATYESGFVIDKFPISRPNLTFSTLTVSNMSPEDSSIYLCSVGRMGGARGYTFGSGTRLTVV.